The 14 T cell receptor beta chains in this list originate from one sample, sequenced in a study of control samples from healthy donors and cancer patients. This table comes from immunoSEQ multiplex PCR, and its TCRdb copy is limited to in-frame clones, with some not included. The sample contains fewer than 250,000 clones, approximately 90% of which appear only once. Sequencing used blood. The source of these receptors is a man aged 25 to 40 in good health.

This clone was picked up a small number of times. This chain joins TRBV30 and TRBJ1-2, with D unclear. Germline CDR1 is GTSNPN and CDR2 is SVGIG (reference sequence). The CDR3 contains 10 residues. The germline V and J ends were trimmed by 6 bases and 6 bases, with 8 bases remaining between them. The CDR3 region has the DNA TGTGCCTGTTGGACGGATGGCTACACCTTC. Its translation: CACWTDGYTF.

V and J are TRBV4-1 and TRBJ2-7, with 11 bases aligning to TRBD2. The CDR3 is made up of 15 amino acids. J gave up 1 base and V 3 bases, and 2 bases lay outside the gene matches. Per germline, CDR1 MGHRA and CDR2 YSYEKL. The CDR3 DNA follows: TGCGCCAGCAGCCACCTAGCGGGGGGATCCTACGAGCAGTACTTC. Amino acid sequence: CASSHLAGGSYEQYF.

The V gene is TRBV11-2, the J gene TRBJ2-7, with D unresolved. The CDR3 covers 13 residues. Germline CDR1 reads SGHAT; CDR2 reads FQNNGV. The V end lost 3 bases, the J end lost 3 bases, and 9 bases lay between the germline ends. The CDR3 DNA reads as TGTGCCAGCAGCTTCGCGCAGTACTACGAGCAGTACTTC. This sequence encodes CASSFAQYYEQYF.

The chain couples TRBV12-3 or TRBV12-4 to TRBJ1-2; D not certain. CDR3 size: 11 residues. V lost 5 bases and J lost 8, with 9 bases in between. The CDR3 spells CASSIGVGYTF. For the CDR3, the DNA is TGTGCCAGCAGTATTGGGGTAGGCTACACCTTC.

The chain carries TRBV4-1 and TRBJ1-4, with D unresolved. There are 16 residues in the CDR3. In germline, CDR1 is MGHRA, CDR2 YSYEKL. Trimming removed 2 bases at V and 8 bases at J, with 18 bases between. The CDR3 DNA reads TGCGCCAGCAGCCAAAAACAGAAATACCTCGAGGAAAAACTGTTTTTT. Translating it yields CASSQKQKYLEEKLFF.

V usage is TRBV19 and J usage is TRBJ2-1; 8 nucleotides line up with TRBD1. The CDR3 is 11 residues long. The junction had 2 bases not matched to a gene; V was cut back by 2 bases and J by 14 bases. Germline CDR1 and CDR2: LNHDA and SQIVND (reference sequence). CDR3 coding DNA: TGTGCCAGTAGTATACTGGACAGGGAGTTCTTC. This translates into CASSILDREFF.

The chain has TRBV5-1 and TRBJ2-3; 11 bases match TRBD2. Germline CDR1 is SGHRS and CDR2 is YFSETQ. With 4 bases clipped from V and 0 bases from J, the junction kept 7 bases outside the gene matches. The CDR3 spans 17 residues. The CDR3 loop reads CASSQASGGPSTDTQYF. CDR3 bases: TGCGCCAGCAGCCAGGCTAGCGGGGGGCCCAGCACAGATACGCAGTATTTT.

J is TRBJ1-6 and V is TRBV5-1, with 8 nucleotides matching TRBD1. Unmatched junction bases numbered 5, after V lost 4 bases and J lost 5 bases. The germline CDR1 and CDR2 sequences are SGHRS and YFSETQ. The CDR3 has 15 amino acids. The CDR3 sequence is CASSGPTGDNSPLHF. CDR3 sequence (DNA): TGCGCCAGCAGCGGACCGACAGGGGATAATTCACCCCTCCACTTT.

This chain joins TRBV19 and TRBJ1-5; possible D gene TRBD1, 5 bases. The CDR3 totals 13 residues. Per germline, CDR1 LNHDA and CDR2 SQIVND (reference sequence). The V end was cut by 3 bases, the J end by 4 bases, with 7 bases between. The CDR3 protein is CASSMSGNQPQHF. In nucleotides, the CDR3 is TGTGCCAGTAGTATGTCAGGGAATCAGCCCCAGCATTTT. Variable domain in full (rest from reference TRBV19 and TRBJ1-5): DGGITQSPKYLFRKEGQNVTLSCEQNLNHDAMYWYRQDPGQGLRLIYYSQIVNDFQKGDIAEGYSVSREKKESFPLTVTSAQKNPTAFYLCASSMSGNQPQHFGDGTRLSIL.

This clone was observed a single time. The chain couples TRBV11-2 to TRBJ2-3, with 7 bases aligning to TRBD2. Germline V CDR1 and CDR2: SGHAT, FQNNGV. The CDR3 runs 13 residues. Trimming cost V 5 bases and J 4 bases; bases outside gene matches: 3. DNA for the CDR3: TGTGCCAGCAGCCTGGGGGGGGCAGATACGCAGTATTTT. This sequence encodes CASSLGGADTQYF.

This clone was counted a single time. As DNA, the CDR3 is TGTGCCAGCAGCCCCGAAGGGGGCTTCTATGGCTACACCTTC. Protein sequence: CASSPEGGFYGYTF. The chain employs TRBV14 and TRBJ1-2; 7 bases are shared with TRBD1. Trimming cost V 4 bases and J 4 bases; bases outside gene matches: 6. Germline CDR1 SGHDN, CDR2 FVKESK. The CDR3 spans 14 residues. The whole variable domain, filled in from reference TRBV14 and TRBJ1-2, reads EAGVTQFPSHSVIEKGQTVTLRCDPISGHDNLYWYRRVMGKEIKFLLHFVKESKQDESGMPNNRFLAERTGGTYSTLKVQPAELEDSGVYFCASSPEGGFYGYTFGSGTRLTVV.

The rearrangement joins TRBV5-1 to TRBJ2-3; no reliable D call. Trimming left V 3 bases short and J 1 base short, with 9 bases between. Per germline, CDR1 SGHRS and CDR2 YFSETQ. This CDR3 is 14 amino acids long. This chain's CDR3 is CASSSPLGTDTQYF. The CDR3 DNA sequence: TGCGCCAGCAGCTCCCCCCTCGGCACAGATACGCAGTATTTT. Variable domain in full (rest from reference TRBV5-1 and TRBJ2-3): KAGVTQTPRYLIKTRGQQVTLSCSPISGHRSVSWYQQTPGQGLQFLFEYFSETQRNKGNFPGRFSGRQFSNSRSEMNVSTLELGDSALYLCASSSPLGTDTQYFGPGTRLTVL.

The chain couples TRBV7-9 to TRBJ1-2, with D possibly TRBD1 on 6 matching bases. Germline V gene lookup returns CDR1 SEHNR and CDR2 FQNEAQ (reference sequence). V lost 3 bases, J lost 6 bases, and 11 bases lay in between. This CDR3 spans 13 amino acids. CDR3 amino acids: CASSFSGGNGYTF. The CDR3 DNA reads as TGTGCCAGCAGCTTTTCCGGGGGCAATGGCTACACCTTC.

The chain has TRBV7-3 and TRBJ2-1, with a weak D call TRBD1 (6 bases). V lost 5 bases to trimming and J lost 2 bases, with 13 bases between them. Germline V gene data show CDR1 as SGHTA and CDR2 as FQGTGA. The CDR3 length is 15 residues. CDR3 sequence: CASSPQRTAYNEQFF. The CDR3 coding sequence is TGTGCCAGCAGCCCCCAAAGGACAGCCTACAATGAGCAGTTCTTC.